Following are 17 T cell receptor beta chains from one sample sequenced in a study of identifying expanded T cells in peripheral blood. The data were produced by immunoSEQ multiplex PCR, yet TCRdb's version contains in-frame clones alone and is incomplete. Of more than 85,000 clones in the sample, about 87% are singletons; the top ten hold 7% to 9%. Sequenced sample: blood. Receptors were obtained from a person between 18 and 70 years old in good health.

CDR3 protein: CASSDSTSGFYNEQFF. CDR3 nucleotide sequence: TGTGCCAGCAGTGACTCGACTAGCGGGTTCTACAATGAGCAGTTCTTC. The gene calls are TRBV6-4 and TRBJ2-1; 10 bases fit TRBD2. This CDR3 is 16 amino acids long. Trimming took 0 bases from V and 3 from J; bases not matched to a gene: 2. Germline V CDR1 and CDR2: MRHNA, SNTAGT.

The V call is TRBV29-1, the J call TRBJ2-1; TRBD1 agrees at 9 bases. The CDR3 contains 12 residues. V was clipped by 7 bases and J by 6 bases; unmatched bases: 4. Germline V gene data show CDR1 as SQVTM and CDR2 as ANQGSEA. The DNA for the CDR3 is TGCAGCGCGGGACAGGGCGTCAATGAGCAGTTCTTC. It encodes CSAGQGVNEQFF.

The genes are TRBV9 and TRBJ2-1; 13 positions agree with TRBD2. This CDR3 spans 16 amino acids. Losses at the gene ends were 3 bases for V and 6 bases for J; bases not matched to a gene: 6. CDR1 is SGDLS, CDR2 YYNGEE, per germline. CDR3 region: CASSGWTSGGPNEQFF. The CDR3 DNA is TGTGCCAGCAGCGGGTGGACTAGCGGGGGACCCAATGAGCAGTTCTTC.

CDR3 bases: TGTGCCAGCAGCAAAGGGACAGCCGGCTACGAGCAGTACTTC. Translation gives CASSKGTAGYEQYF. The chain is built from TRBV7-6 and TRBJ2-7, with 7 bases aligning to TRBD1. This CDR3 has 14 residues. Looked up from germline, CDR1 is SGHVS and CDR2 is FNYEAQ. Trimming took 5 bases from V and 3 from J; bases not matched to a gene: 7.

The chain recombines TRBV7-7 with TRBJ2-1; 7 bases line up with TRBD2. This CDR3 spans 14 amino acids. The trim removed 5 bases at V and 7 bases at J, leaving 8 bases unmatched. CDR1 and CDR2 (germline): SSHAT, FNYEAQ (reference sequence). The CDR3 region has the DNA TGTGCCAGCAGCCTTCGACTAGCAGGGAATGAGCAGTTCTTC. It codes for CASSLRLAGNEQFF.

This clone is medium-sized. The V gene is TRBV27, the J gene TRBJ1-5; no definite D call. The CDR3 runs to 13 residues. Per germline, CDR1 MNHEY and CDR2 SMNVEV (reference sequence). V was cut by 6 bases and J by 1 base, with 7 bases left in between. CDR3 coding DNA: TGTGCCAGCAGGGGTTCGAGCAATCAGCCCCAGCATTTT. This gives the protein CASRGSSNQPQHF.

The chain uses TRBV7-2 and TRBJ1-1; 10 bases fit TRBD1. The CDR3 loop spans 13 amino acids. V trimming: 5 bases; J trimming: 7 bases; junction bases outside the gene matches: 4. Germline values: CDR1 SGHTA, CDR2 FQGNSA. The CDR3 loop reads CASSTRDRGEAFF. The CDR3 DNA reads as TGTGCCAGCAGCACCCGGGACAGGGGTGAAGCTTTCTTT. The complete variable domain, with remaining parts taken from reference TRBV7-2 and TRBJ1-1, reads GAGVSQSPSNKVTEKGKDVELRCDPISGHTALYWYRQSLGQGLEFLIYFQGNSAPDKSGLPSDRFSAERTGGSVSTLTIQRTQQEDSAVYLCASSTRDRGEAFFGQGTRLTVV.

This chain links TRBV6-6 with TRBJ1-1; 7 positions agree with TRBD1. With 2 bases clipped from V and 4 bases from J, the junction kept 4 bases outside the gene matches. The CDR3 loop spans 14 amino acids. Looked up from germline, CDR1 is MNHNY and CDR2 is SVGAGI (reference sequence). The CDR3 spells CASSYDRDSTEAFF. CDR3 nucleotides: TGTGCCAGCAGTTACGACAGGGACTCCACTGAAGCTTTCTTT.

The rearrangement joins TRBV5-6 to TRBJ2-1, with 10 positions matching TRBD2. The CDR3 has 17 amino acids. CDR1 and CDR2 (germline): SGHDT, YYEEEE. V lost 5 bases to trimming and J lost 9 bases; unmatched junction nucleotides: 17. The CDR3 bases are TGTGCCAGCAGACAAGAGGGTGCTAGCGGGAGAAGGAGTGAGCAGTTCTTC. This gives the protein CASRQEGASGRRSEQFF.

V and J are TRBV18 and TRBJ1-1; 7 nucleotides align to TRBD1. J gave up 2 bases and V 6 bases, and 3 bases lay outside the gene matches. CDR3 size: 13 residues. CDR1 and CDR2 from the germline V gene are KGHSH and LQKENI. The DNA of the CDR3 is TGTGCCAGCTCTACAGGGGAAAACACTGAAGCTTTCTTT. It translates to CASSTGENTEAFF.

V gene TRBV2 combines with J gene TRBJ1-3; a weak D match, TRBD1 (6 bases). The CDR3 is made up of 14 amino acids. The V gene lost 8 bases and the J gene lost 0 bases, with 11 bases spanning the gap. CDR1 is SNHLY, CDR2 FYNNEI, per germline. CDR3 coding DNA: TGTGCCAGCGGTAACAGGGTCTCTGGAAACACCATATATTTT. This encodes CASGNRVSGNTIYF. Full variable domain (outside the CDR3, taken from reference TRBV2 and TRBJ1-3): EPEVTQTPSHQVTQMGQEVILRCVPISNHLYFYWYRQILGQKVEFLVSFYNNEISEKSEIFDDQFSVERPDGSNFTLKIRSTKLEDSAMYFCASGNRVSGNTIYFGEGSWLTVV.

This chain uses TRBV9 with TRBJ2-3; 7 nucleotides match TRBD1. With 5 bases clipped from V and 5 bases from J, the junction kept 8 bases outside the gene matches. The CDR3 consists of 14 residues. Germline CDR1 is SGDLS and CDR2 is YYNGEE. CDR3 nucleotides: TGTGCCAGCAGTAGGGGGCCGGTTGGAGATACGCAGTATTTT. Amino acid sequence: CASSRGPVGDTQYF.

J is TRBJ2-2 and V is TRBV11-3; D may be TRBD1 (5 bases). The V end was cut by 4 bases, the J end by 0 bases, with 12 bases between. The germline CDR1 and CDR2 sequences are SGHNT and YENEEA. There are 16 residues in the CDR3. In nucleotides, the CDR3 is TGTGCCAGCAGCTCAATGACAGCTACGAACACCGGGGAGCTGTTTTTT. The encoded protein is CASSSMTATNTGELFF.

The chain recombines TRBV29-1 with TRBJ2-1, with 9 bases aligning to TRBD2. Germline trimming cut 1 base from V and 7 bases from J; bases unmatched to any gene: 5. The CDR3 is 14 amino acids. Per the germline V gene, CDR1 is SQVTM and CDR2 is ANQGSEA. This chain's CDR3 is CSVEGAGGENEQFF. The CDR3 DNA reads TGCAGCGTTGAAGGAGCGGGGGGCGAAAATGAGCAGTTCTTC.

The chain combines TRBV27 with TRBJ2-3, with TRBD2 identical over 8 bases. Germline CDR1 and CDR2: MNHEY and SMNVEV (reference sequence). J lost 1 base, V lost 5 bases, and 5 bases had no gene match. This CDR3 has 15 residues. The CDR3 sequence is CASSDPGLGTDTQYF. The CDR3 DNA is TGTGCCAGCAGTGACCCGGGACTAGGCACAGATACGCAGTATTTT.

This chain's CDR3 is CSVESPLSGELFF. The CDR3 DNA reads TGCAGCGTTGAATCCCCTCTCTCCGGGGAGCTGTTTTTT. This sequence joins TRBV29-1 and TRBJ2-2; D call uncertain. Per germline, CDR1 SQVTM and CDR2 ANQGSEA. V lost 2 bases and J lost 6, with 10 bases in between. The CDR3 contains 13 residues.

The rearrangement joins TRBV18 to TRBJ1-4; D may be TRBD1 (5 bases). The CDR3 extends over 16 amino acids. V lost 3 bases and J 8 bases, leaving 19 bases between the germline ends. In germline, CDR1 is KGHSH, CDR2 LQKENI. The CDR3 here is CASSPLFEGRIEKLFF. The CDR3 coding sequence is TGTGCCAGCTCACCCCTTTTCGAGGGACGAATAGAAAAACTGTTTTTT.